The 24 T cell receptor beta chains in this list originate from one sample, sequenced in a study of cytomegalovirus exposure and HLA in healthy donors (dated by TCRdb to 2016 to 2017). Library preparation used the immunoSEQ multiplex PCR assay. TCRdb took over this immuneACCESS table, retaining in-frame rearrangements with V and J assigned. Such tables are incomplete; in checked studies, under half of the missing clones stem from an unresolved V gene, and the remainder is unexplained. This sample gives about 360,000 clones in total; 80% to 90% of them show up just once. The top ten hold 0.83% of the sample. Sequenced: PBMCs. The receptors were sampled from a woman aged 18-30 years in good health and CMV-seronegative.

The sample holds a few counts of this clone. The junction shows a germline mismatch at one end, possibly a read error. The chain combines TRBV29-1 with TRBJ2-3, with D tentatively TRBD2 (6 bases). Per the germline V gene, CDR1 is SQVTM and CDR2 is ANQGSEA. There are 13 residues in the CDR3. The CDR3 nucleotides read TGCAGCGCTGAACGGGAGTCCACAGATACGCAGTATTTT. Translating gives CSAERESTDTQYF.

The V call is TRBV6-1, the J call TRBJ2-7; D call uncertain. CDR1 and CDR2 from the germline V gene are MNHNS and SASEGT. There are 13 residues in the CDR3. The V and J ends lost 3 bases and 0 bases respectively, with 6 bases between them. The CDR3 DNA reads as TGTGCCAGCAGTGATGGCCACTCCTACGAGCAGTACTTC. Translating it yields CASSDGHSYEQYF.

The chain has TRBV19 and TRBJ2-3, with D maybe TRBD1 (5 bases). The CDR3 loop spans 13 amino acids. The V gene lost 9 bases and the J gene lost 2 bases, with 12 bases spanning the gap. CDR1 LNHDA and CDR2 SQIVND come from the germline V gene (reference sequence). CDR3 coding DNA: TGTGCCAGCGCAGGGCTCCACACAGATACGCAGTATTTT. This codes for CASAGLHTDTQYF.

This chain links TRBV30 with TRBJ2-5; 12 nucleotides agree with TRBD2. CDR1 and CDR2 from the germline V gene are GTSNPN and SVGIG (reference sequence). The CDR3 loop spans 22 amino acids. The J segment lost 5 bases and the V segment lost 4 bases, leaving 29 bases of the junction unmatched. This chain's CDR3 is CAWTPHVSASGRARLHKETQYF. As DNA, the CDR3 is TGTGCCTGGACCCCCCATGTATCAGCTAGCGGGAGGGCCAGGTTGCACAAGGAGACCCAGTACTTC. Full variable domain (rest looked up from reference TRBV30 and TRBJ2-5): SQTIHQWPATLVQPVGSPLSLECTVEGTSNPNLYWYRQAAGRGLQLLFYSVGIGQISSEVPQNLSASRPQDRQFILSSKKLLLSDSGFYLCAWTPHVSASGRARLHKETQYFGPGTRLLVL.

This chain links TRBV6-5 with TRBJ2-2, with D possibly matching TRBD2 (5 bases). Germline-derived CDR1 and CDR2 are MNHEY and SVGAGI. V lost 2 bases and J lost 11, with 9 bases in between. The CDR3 has 12 residues. In DNA form, the CDR3 reads TGTGCCAGCAGTTACGGGGAGAGTGAGCTGTTTTTT. This codes for CASSYGESELFF.

V usage is TRBV5-1 and J usage is TRBJ2-7; 11 bases match TRBD2. V shed 3 bases and J 3 bases; nucleotides not matched to a gene: 5. Germline V gives CDR1 SGHRS, CDR2 YFSETQ. The CDR3 extends over 15 amino acids. Written as DNA, the CDR3 is TGCGCCAGCAGCTACCGACTAGCGGGGCGCTACGAGCAGTACTTC. This gives the protein CASSYRLAGRYEQYF.

V usage is TRBV2 and J usage is TRBJ2-3; D gene ambiguous. With 5 bases removed from V and 5 bases from J, the gap between germline ends came to 14 bases. There are 14 residues in the CDR3. Germline-derived CDR1 and CDR2 are SNHLY and FYNNEI. The CDR3, as DNA: TGTGCCAGCAGTATCCGAGAGGTCAAAGATACGCAGTATTTT. The encoded protein is CASSIREVKDTQYF.

V is TRBV28 and J is TRBJ2-1; 13 positions agree with TRBD2. CDR1 is MDHEN and CDR2 is SYDVKM in the germline V gene. J was trimmed by 6 bases and V by 6 bases; bases with no gene match: 14. The CDR3 consists of 18 residues. DNA of the CDR3: TGTGCCAGCAGACGAACGGGACTAGCGGGAAATAGGTTCAATGAGCAGTTCTTC. Protein: CASRRTGLAGNRFNEQFF.

With respect to this clone: Other DNA sequences in this sample translate to the same CDR3. The rearrangement uses TRBV9 and TRBJ2-2, with unresolved D. Germline V CDR1 and CDR2: SGDLS, YYNGEE. The CDR3 consists of 14 residues. V lost 1 base to trimming and J lost 2 bases, with 6 bases between them. CDR3 bases: TGTGCCAGCAGCGTATTACTAAACACCGGGGAGCTGTTTTTT. Amino acid sequence: CASSVLLNTGELFF. Based on the CDR3 plus reference TRBV9 and TRBJ2-2, the full variable domain is DSGVTQTPKHLITATGQRVTLRCSPRSGDLSVYWYQQSLDQGLQFLIQYYNGEERAKGNILERFSAQQFPDLHSELNLSSLELGDSALYFCASSVLLNTGELFFGEGSRLTVL.

CDR3 residues: CASSDGGEGWNEQFF. The CDR3 DNA is TGTGCCAGCAGTGATGGGGGGGAGGGGTGGAATGAGCAGTTCTTC. This chain joins TRBV6-1 and TRBJ2-1, with 7 bases fitting TRBD2. The trim removed 3 bases at V and 7 bases at J, leaving 9 bases unmatched. The CDR3 has 15 amino acids. Germline loops: CDR1 MNHNS, CDR2 SASEGT.

The chain has TRBV2 and TRBJ2-3; TRBD1 agrees at 9 bases. Losses at the gene ends were 7 bases for V and 0 bases for J; bases not matched to a gene: 5. This CDR3 is built from 15 residues. Germline lookup yields CDR1 SNHLY and CDR2 FYNNEI. The CDR3 protein is CASTPTGGSTDTQYF. Written as DNA, the CDR3 is TGTGCCAGCACTCCGACAGGGGGAAGCACAGATACGCAGTATTTT.

J is TRBJ1-5 and V is TRBV14, with 7 bases lining up with TRBD1. The germline V gene encodes CDR1 SGHDN and CDR2 FVKESK. The CDR3 has 14 amino acids. With 6 bases clipped from V and 4 bases from J, the junction kept 6 bases outside the gene matches. CDR3 region: CASSPTGINQPQHF. CDR3 bases: TGTGCCAGCAGTCCGACAGGGATAAATCAGCCCCAGCATTTT.

Written as DNA, the CDR3 is TGTGCCAGCATGCCTAACTTGTTCAACACTGAAGCTTTCTTT. It is translated as CASMPNLFNTEAFF. V usage is TRBV7-2 and J usage is TRBJ1-1; D call uncertain. The CDR3 extends over 14 amino acids. The germline V gene encodes CDR1 SGHTA and CDR2 FQGNSA. V lost 7 bases and J 2 bases, leaving 14 bases between the germline ends.

V usage is TRBV5-4 and J usage is TRBJ1-2, with 10 bases fitting TRBD1. The germline CDR1 and CDR2 sequences are SGHNT and YYREEE (reference sequence). CDR3 size: 15 residues. With V trimmed by 4 bases and J by 3 bases, 6 bases remained unmatched. CDR3 DNA sequence: TGTGCCAGCAGCCAGGGACAGGGGCCGGACTATGGCTACACCTTC. Its protein product is CASSQGQGPDYGYTF.

This chain uses TRBV7-9 with TRBJ1-1; 9 bases align to TRBD1. Germline CDR1 and CDR2: SEHNR and FQNEAQ (reference sequence). The CDR3 runs to 15 residues. J gave up 9 bases and V 2 bases, and 10 bases lay outside the gene matches. The chain's CDR3 is CASSLIPGQGTQAFF. In nucleotides, the CDR3 is TGTGCCAGCAGCTTAATTCCCGGACAGGGGACTCAAGCTTTCTTT.

The genes are TRBV28 and TRBJ2-5, with TRBD2 matching over 8 bases. Trimming removed 3 bases from V and 0 bases from J; junction bases left unmatched: 6. Germline loops: CDR1 MDHEN, CDR2 SYDVKM. This CDR3 contains 16 residues. CDR3 coding DNA: TGTGCCAGCAGTTTTCCGGGAGGGACTCACCAAGAGACCCAGTACTTC. This sequence encodes CASSFPGGTHQETQYF.

The chain employs TRBV6-1 and TRBJ2-7, with 7 nucleotides matching TRBD1. The CDR3 extends over 15 amino acids. The junction had 8 bases not matched to a gene; V was cut back by 4 bases and J by 2 bases. Germline lookup yields CDR1 MNHNS and CDR2 SASEGT. CDR3 in amino acids: CASSGQTGIPYEQYF. CDR3 DNA sequence: TGTGCCAGCAGTGGGCAGACAGGGATTCCCTACGAGCAGTACTTC.

The chain joins TRBV5-5 to TRBJ2-5, with 16 bases aligning to TRBD2. Germline loops: CDR1 SGHKS, CDR2 YYEKEE (reference sequence). The CDR3 spans 15 residues. The V segment lost 4 bases and the J segment 5 bases; nucleotides outside the gene matches: 2. The CDR3 bases are TGTGCCAGCAGCCCGGGACTAGCGGGGGGGGAGACCCAGTACTTC. It translates to CASSPGLAGGETQYF.

This clone has a single count. The chain has TRBV15 and TRBJ1-5; weak D call: TRBD1 (5 bases). Looked up from germline, CDR1 is LNHNV and CDR2 is YYDKDF (reference sequence). V gave up 8 bases and J gave up 3 bases, with 11 bases separating them. The CDR3 has 13 amino acids. The CDR3 DNA reads TGTGCCACCGGTCGCAGGGCCAATCAGCCCCAGCATTTT. Its translation: CATGRRANQPQHF. The full variable domain, its missing parts supplied by reference TRBV15 and TRBJ1-5, is DAMVIQNPRYQVTQFGKPVTLSCSQTLNHNVMYWYQQKSSQAPKLLFHYYDKDFNNEADTPDNFQSRRPNTSFCFLDIRSPGLGDTAMYLCATGRRANQPQHFGDGTRLSIL.

V is TRBV29-1 and J is TRBJ1-1, with D possibly TRBD1 on 5 matching bases. The germline V gene encodes CDR1 SQVTM and CDR2 ANQGSEA. The CDR3 contains 15 residues. Deletions cut 4 bases from V and 0 bases from J, with 15 bases between. CDR3 amino acids: CSVVHVEGLNTEAFF. DNA for the CDR3: TGCAGCGTTGTACACGTGGAGGGGCTGAACACTGAAGCTTTCTTT.

The CDR3 loop is CASSYSQGPRDEKLFF. The CDR3 coding sequence is TGTGCCAGCAGTTACTCACAGGGGCCAAGAGATGAAAAACTGTTTTTT. The chain has TRBV6-6 and TRBJ1-4, with 7 bases that match TRBD1. The CDR3 is 16 amino acids. The J segment lost 6 bases and the V segment lost 0 bases, leaving 7 bases of the junction unmatched. CDR1 is MNHNY, CDR2 SVGAGI, per germline (reference sequence).

To note about this clone: The sample holds other DNA sequences that translate to the same CDR3. The chain is built from TRBV6-1 and TRBJ1-1; D is possibly TRBD1 (6 bases). Per germline, CDR1 MNHNS and CDR2 SASEGT. The V end lost 6 bases, the J end lost 0 bases, and 8 bases lay between the germline ends. The CDR3 is 13 amino acids. The CDR3 DNA sequence: TGTGCCAGCAGGGACAGAATGAACACTGAAGCTTTCTTT. The encoded protein is CASRDRMNTEAFF.

This clone was found once. This chain connects TRBV5-8 to TRBJ1-6; D gene uncertain. Germline-derived CDR1 and CDR2 are SGHTS and YDEGEE. The CDR3 runs 15 residues. The V end was cut by 0 bases, the J end by 10 bases, with 14 bases between. The CDR3 spells CASSLGAGKGSPLHF. CDR3 DNA: TGTGCCAGCAGCTTGGGGGCGGGGAAAGGCTCACCCCTCCACTTT. The full variable domain, rest sourced from reference TRBV5-8 and TRBJ1-6, is EAGVTQSPTHLIKTRGQQATLRCSPISGHTSVYWYQQALGLGLQFLLWYDEGEERNRGNFPPRFSGRQFPNYSSELNVNALELEDSALYLCASSLGAGKGSPLHFGNGTRLTVT.

The V call is TRBV28, the J call TRBJ2-7, with 9 bases identical to TRBD1. V lost 5 bases to trimming and J lost 2 bases; unmatched junction nucleotides: 4. Germline V gene data show CDR1 as MDHEN and CDR2 as SYDVKM. The CDR3 length is 14 residues. The CDR3 sequence is CASSMGTGPYEQYF. The CDR3 bases are TGTGCCAGCAGTATGGGGACAGGGCCCTACGAGCAGTACTTC.